The 32 T cell receptor beta chains below were found in one sample sequenced in a study of blood T cell repertoires in COVID-19. Sequenced by immunoSEQ multiplex PCR; TCRdb stores in-frame clones only, minus some. The sample carries around 230,000 clones, around 85% recorded once. Material: PBMCs or T cells enriched from blood (not recorded which). Receptor source: a woman in her thirties or forties with acute COVID-19.

This chain uses TRBV7-9 with TRBJ2-5; D is perhaps TRBD1 (6 bases). The CDR3 has 15 residues. V shed 5 bases and J shed 5 bases, with 18 bases lying between them. Germline values: CDR1 SEHNR, CDR2 FQNEAQ (reference sequence). CDR3 residues: CASSAGAGTLETQYF. The CDR3 region has the DNA TGTGCCAGCAGCGCCGGGGCCGGGACACTGGAGACCCAGTACTTC.

This clone was recorded only once. J is TRBJ2-7 and V is TRBV19; D unresolved. The CDR3 runs 13 residues. Trimming removed 5 bases at V and 1 base at J, with 9 bases between. CDR1 is LNHDA, CDR2 SQIVND, per germline (reference sequence). The CDR3 loop is CASSAYDSYEQYF. CDR3 nucleotides: TGTGCCAGTAGTGCCTACGATTCCTACGAGCAGTACTTC.

This sequence joins TRBV7-2 and TRBJ1-2; a weak D match, TRBD1 (5 bases). Germline assignment: CDR1 SGHTA and CDR2 FQGNSA. The CDR3 length is 14 residues. V was clipped by 2 bases and J by 2 bases, with 9 bases between them. CDR3 DNA: TGTGCCAGCAGCTTAAGGCGGACAAACTATGGCTACACCTTC. This sequence encodes CASSLRRTNYGYTF.

The chain couples TRBV15 to TRBJ2-7; weak D call: TRBD1 (5 bases). V was clipped by 1 base and J by 6 bases, with 13 bases between them. This CDR3 region has 14 residues. Germline assignment: CDR1 LNHNV and CDR2 YYDKDF (reference sequence). The DNA of the CDR3 is TGTGCCACCAGCAGAGGGGTACAGGCACTCGAGCAGTACTTC. Translated, it gives CATSRGVQALEQYF.

The rearrangement uses TRBV5-4 and TRBJ2-7; D is possibly TRBD1 (6 bases). The CDR3 is 14 residues long. The germline V and J ends were trimmed by 4 bases and 5 bases, with 16 bases remaining between them. From germline, CDR1 is SGHNT and CDR2 YYREEE (reference sequence). The CDR3 reads CASSQGRTDDEQYF. DNA of the CDR3: TGTGCCAGCAGCCAAGGTCGGACAGATGACGAGCAGTACTTC.

V is TRBV5-1 and J is TRBJ2-7, with TRBD2 matching 7 bases. Looked up from germline, CDR1 is SGHRS and CDR2 is YFSETQ. The V and J ends lost 0 bases and 6 bases, in that order; junction bases with no gene match: 6. The length of the CDR3 is 14 residues. CDR3 DNA: TGCGCCAGCAGCTTGGACGGGGGGTTGTCCGAGCAGTACTTC. This encodes CASSLDGGLSEQYF.

In the case of this clone: Other DNA sequences in this sample translate to the same CDR3. V and J are TRBV29-1 and TRBJ1-1; possibly TRBD1 for D (6 bases). The CDR3 is 13 residues long. Germline loops: CDR1 SQVTM, CDR2 ANQGSEA. Trimming cost V 3 bases and J 0 bases, with 8 bases left between them. This chain's CDR3 is CSVDRGLNTEAFF. CDR3 bases: TGCAGCGTTGATAGGGGGTTGAACACTGAAGCTTTCTTT.

The chain joins TRBV2 to TRBJ1-2, with TRBD1 identical over 7 bases. The ends lost 5 bases at V and 4 bases at J; junction bases unmatched: 1. CDR1 and CDR2 (germline): SNHLY, FYNNEI. The CDR3 totals 12 residues. Here the CDR3 reads CASSPGGYGYTF. CDR3 coding DNA: TGTGCCAGCAGTCCAGGGGGCTATGGCTACACCTTC.

The J gene is TRBJ1-1, the V gene TRBV27, with TRBD1 identical over 7 bases. Germline-derived CDR1 and CDR2 are MNHEY and SMNVEV (reference sequence). The CDR3 is made up of 16 amino acids. With V trimmed by 3 bases and J by 5 bases, 12 bases remained unmatched. DNA of the CDR3: TGTGCCAGCAGTTTCTTCCCCCCACAGGGGCGGACTGAAGCTTTCTTT. Protein: CASSFFPPQGRTEAFF.

V and J are TRBV5-1 and TRBJ2-7, with 9 nucleotides matching TRBD1. Germline V gene data show CDR1 as SGHRS and CDR2 as YFSETQ. V shed 4 bases, J shed 3 bases, and the junction held 5 bases outside the gene matches. CDR3 size: 14 residues. CDR3 sequence: CASSQDRGLYEQYF. The DNA of the CDR3 is TGCGCCAGCAGCCAGGACAGGGGACTCTACGAGCAGTACTTC.

The V and J genes are TRBV5-1 and TRBJ2-3; no clear D gene. V lost 6 bases to trimming and J lost 9 bases, with 11 bases between them. This CDR3 is 11 amino acids long. CDR1 is SGHRS and CDR2 is YFSETQ in the germline V gene. The CDR3 protein is CASTTQRTQYF. In nucleotides, the CDR3 is TGCGCCAGCACAACCCAGCGAACGCAGTATTTT. The full variable domain, with the rest looked up from reference TRBV5-1 and TRBJ2-3, is KAGVTQTPRYLIKTRGQQVTLSCSPISGHRSVSWYQQTPGQGLQFLFEYFSETQRNKGNFPGRFSGRQFSNSRSEMNVSTLELGDSALYLCASTTQRTQYFGPGTRLTVL.

A remark on this clone: Relative to the germline gene, one junction end is altered; a read error may explain this. The V call is TRBV20-1, the J call TRBJ2-3, with 12 bases lining up with TRBD2. This CDR3 contains 14 residues. Germline CDR1 DFQATT, CDR2 SNEGSKA (reference sequence). The CDR3 here is CSASGLAGGDTQYF. The CDR3 DNA is TGCAGCGCTAGTGGCCTAGCGGGAGGGGATACGCAGTATTTT.

This clone appeared a few times. In the same sample, other DNA sequences code for this CDR3. The V call is TRBV28, the J call TRBJ1-2; 9 bases fit TRBD1. The CDR3 is 13 amino acids. CDR1 is MDHEN and CDR2 is SYDVKM in the germline V gene. V lost 5 bases to trimming and J lost 5 bases; unmatched junction nucleotides: 3. Here the CDR3 DNA reads TGTGCCAGCAGTCTCGGGACAGGGTATGGCTACACCTTC. It translates to CASSLGTGYGYTF.

The V and J genes are TRBV5-5 and TRBJ1-1; 7 bases line up with TRBD1. Germline assignment: CDR1 SGHKS and CDR2 YYEKEE (reference sequence). This CDR3 is built from 14 residues. The trim removed 2 bases at V and 2 bases at J, leaving 3 bases unmatched. The CDR3 protein is CASSLHRGNTEAFF. DNA of the CDR3: TGTGCCAGCAGCTTACACAGGGGAAACACTGAAGCTTTCTTT.

The chain employs TRBV3-1 (or the pseudogene TRBV3-2) and TRBJ2-1; D not certain. CDR1 is LGHDT, CDR2 YNNKEL, per germline (reference sequence). The CDR3 totals 13 residues. The germline V and J ends were trimmed by 1 base and 7 bases, with 8 bases remaining between them. Here the CDR3 DNA reads TGTGCCAGCAGCCAAGTAGTCGGGAATGAGCAGTTCTTC. This translates into CASSQVVGNEQFF.

The chain joins TRBV30 to TRBJ2-1; weak D call: TRBD1 (5 bases). The CDR3 sequence is 13 residues long. Trimming pared 5 bases from V and 3 bases from J, leaving 11 bases between. CDR1 is GTSNPN, CDR2 SVGIG, per germline (reference sequence). The DNA for the CDR3 is TGTGCCTGGCAGGGCCAATACTACAATGAGCAGTTCTTC. This codes for CAWQGQYYNEQFF.

V usage is TRBV5-6 and J usage is TRBJ2-5; D is uncertain. CDR3 length: 14 residues. The V end was cut by 4 bases, the J end by 0 bases, with 10 bases between. The germline CDR1 and CDR2 sequences are SGHDT and YYEEEE. The CDR3 sequence is CASSHSTYQETQYF. DNA of the CDR3: TGTGCCAGCAGCCACTCAACTTACCAAGAGACCCAGTACTTC. Drawing the rest from reference TRBV5-6 and TRBJ2-5, the complete variable domain is DAGVTQSPTHLIKTRGQQVTLRCSPKSGHDTVSWYQQALGQGPQFIFQYYEEEERQRGNFPDRFSGHQFPNYSSELNVNALLLGDSALYLCASSHSTYQETQYFGPGTRLLVL.

The V and J genes are TRBV7-2 and TRBJ2-5; D may be TRBD2 (7 bases). The CDR3 extends over 14 amino acids. With 3 bases removed from V and 8 bases from J, the gap between germline ends came to 16 bases. Per germline, CDR1 SGHTA and CDR2 FQGNSA. The DNA of the CDR3 is TGTGCCAGCAGCTTCGACTGGGGGGGCGGTACCCAGTACTTC. Translated, it gives CASSFDWGGGTQYF.

V usage is TRBV14 and J usage is TRBJ2-7; 8 nucleotides match TRBD1. Per the germline V gene, CDR1 is SGHDN and CDR2 is FVKESK. Losses at the gene ends were 3 bases for V and 1 base for J; bases not matched to a gene: 5. The CDR3 contains 15 residues. CDR3 amino acids: CASSQWTGTSYEQYF. The CDR3 DNA follows: TGTGCCAGCAGCCAGTGGACAGGGACGTCCTACGAGCAGTACTTC.

The V and J genes are TRBV6-5 and TRBJ2-7; 7 nucleotides agree with TRBD1. Trimming removed 0 bases from V and 3 bases from J; junction bases left unmatched: 5. Germline V gene lookup returns CDR1 MNHEY and CDR2 SVGAGI. The CDR3 covers 15 residues. CDR3 coding DNA: TGTGCCAGCAGTTACTCCGGGACAGATATCTACGAGCAGTACTTC. It codes for CASSYSGTDIYEQYF.

The chain carries TRBV9 and TRBJ2-1; 9 bases map to TRBD1. Germline CDR1 and CDR2: SGDLS and YYNGEE. The CDR3 length is 15 residues. The V and J ends lost 4 bases and 6 bases, in that order; junction bases with no gene match: 8. The CDR3 sequence is CASSFRDRVGNEQFF. The CDR3, as DNA: TGTGCCAGCAGCTTCCGGGACAGGGTCGGCAATGAGCAGTTCTTC.

J is TRBJ1-1 and V is TRBV6-5; 7 bases fit TRBD1. CDR1 and CDR2 (germline): MNHEY, SVGAGI. This CDR3 region has 16 residues. Losses at the gene ends were 2 bases for V and 1 base for J; bases not matched to a gene: 7. The CDR3 DNA is TGTGCCAGCAGTTACCTCGCGACAGGGACGAACACTGAAGCTTTCTTT. Protein product: CASSYLATGTNTEAFF.

The gene calls are TRBV30 and TRBJ1-5; D might be TRBD1 (5 bases). The length of the CDR3 is 15 residues. V lost 3 bases and J 0 bases, leaving 12 bases between the germline ends. Germline CDR1 is GTSNPN and CDR2 is SVGIG (reference sequence). The CDR3 DNA reads as TGTGCCTGGAGCGAGGGAGGACATAGCAATCAGCCCCAGCATTTT. Its protein product is CAWSEGGHSNQPQHF.

This chain joins TRBV6-5 and TRBJ2-7; 9 bases are a match to TRBD2. V trimming: 7 bases; J trimming: 5 bases; junction bases outside the gene matches: 12. CDR3 length: 15 residues. Per germline, CDR1 MNHEY and CDR2 SVGAGI. The CDR3: CASTSRGLALNEQYF. The CDR3 DNA follows: TGTGCCAGCACCAGCCGGGGACTAGCATTAAACGAGCAGTACTTC.

This chain joins TRBV5-6 and TRBJ2-7; the match to TRBD1 covers 10 bases. Unmatched junction bases numbered 4, after V lost 5 bases and J lost 2 bases. The CDR3 loop spans 14 amino acids. In germline, CDR1 is SGHDT, CDR2 YYEEEE. CDR3 bases: TGTGCCAGCAGTTCCGGGACAGGGGCCTACGAGCAGTACTTC. As protein: CASSSGTGAYEQYF.

The chain combines TRBV7-9 with TRBJ2-1, with 13 bases identical to TRBD2. Trimming cost V 5 bases and J 6 bases; bases outside gene matches: 7. CDR3 length: 16 amino acids. CDR1 SEHNR and CDR2 FQNEAQ come from the germline V gene (reference sequence). The CDR3 sequence: CASSPRTSGRPNEQFF. DNA for the CDR3: TGTGCCAGCAGCCCACGGACTAGCGGGAGACCCAATGAGCAGTTCTTC.

The V and J genes are TRBV7-8 and TRBJ2-7; TRBD2 aligns across 11 bases. V dropped 1 base and J dropped 6; count of bases not matched to a gene: 5. Germline V gives CDR1 SGHVS, CDR2 FQNEAQ. This CDR3 has 15 residues. CDR3 protein: CASSLGSGRGSEQYF. In DNA, the CDR3 is TGTGCCAGCAGCTTAGGTAGCGGGAGGGGTAGCGAGCAGTACTTC.

The chain recombines TRBV7-9 with TRBJ2-2, with D tentatively TRBD1 (6 bases). Trimming left V 5 bases short and J 5 bases short, with 9 bases between. Germline values: CDR1 SEHNR, CDR2 FQNEAQ (reference sequence). The CDR3 consists of 13 residues. CDR3 in amino acids: CASSQQGTGELFF. The CDR3, as DNA: TGTGCCAGCAGCCAACAGGGAACCGGGGAGCTGTTTTTT.

The chain links TRBV5-5 to TRBJ1-4; D is perhaps TRBD1 (5 bases). Germline lookup yields CDR1 SGHKS and CDR2 YYEKEE (reference sequence). V was clipped by 7 bases and J by 5 bases, with 15 bases between them. This CDR3 has 14 amino acids. The CDR3 region is CASGSDSFNEKLFF. CDR3 coding DNA: TGTGCCAGCGGCTCAGACAGTTTCAATGAAAAACTGTTTTTT.

The rearrangement uses TRBV13 and TRBJ1-5, with TRBD1 identical over 10 bases. Germline V gene data show CDR1 as PRHDT and CDR2 as FYEKMQ (reference sequence). Trimming removed 5 bases from V and 0 bases from J; junction bases left unmatched: 4. The CDR3 extends over 16 amino acids. For the CDR3, the DNA is TGTGCCAGCAGCAACGGGACAGGGGATAGCAATCAGCCCCAGCATTTT. This codes for CASSNGTGDSNQPQHF.

The J gene is TRBJ2-7, the V gene TRBV6-5, with TRBD2 matching 8 bases. V was pared by 10 bases and J by 4 bases, with 12 bases of the junction left unmatched. Germline loops: CDR1 MNHEY, CDR2 SVGAGI. The CDR3 has 14 amino acids. The CDR3 DNA follows: TGTGCCACCAAGACTAGCGTCAGACGTTACGAGCAGTACTTC. Translating it yields CATKTSVRRYEQYF.

The chain combines TRBV4-2 with TRBJ2-7; D uncertain. CDR1 is LGHNA and CDR2 is YNFKEQ in the germline V gene. Trimming removed 5 bases from V and 0 bases from J, with 11 bases in between. The length of the CDR3 is 14 residues. The CDR3 DNA is TGTGCCAGCAGCGAGGCGATCAGCTCCTACGAGCAGTACTTC. Translating gives CASSEAISSYEQYF.